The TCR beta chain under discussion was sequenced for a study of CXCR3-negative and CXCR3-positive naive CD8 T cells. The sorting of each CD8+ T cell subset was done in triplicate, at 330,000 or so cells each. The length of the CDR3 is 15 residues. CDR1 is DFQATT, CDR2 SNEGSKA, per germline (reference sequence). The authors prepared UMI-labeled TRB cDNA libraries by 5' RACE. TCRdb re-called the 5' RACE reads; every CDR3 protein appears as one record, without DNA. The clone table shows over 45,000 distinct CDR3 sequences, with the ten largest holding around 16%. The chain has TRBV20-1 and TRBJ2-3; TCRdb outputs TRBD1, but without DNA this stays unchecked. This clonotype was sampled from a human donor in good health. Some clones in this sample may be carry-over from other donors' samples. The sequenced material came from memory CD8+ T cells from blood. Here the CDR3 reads CSARSGQGRTDTQYF.